These 21 T cell receptor beta chains were sequenced from one sample in a study of cytomegalovirus exposure and HLA in healthy donors. The method was immunoSEQ multiplex PCR; TCRdb's version includes in-frame clones alone and lacks a portion of them. This table holds some 220,000 clones, 90% to 95% found once. Sequencing was performed on PBMCs. The receptors derive from a young woman in good health and CMV-seronegative.

The chain links TRBV2 to TRBJ2-3; 10 bases fit TRBD2. After removal of 4 bases from V and 5 bases from J, the junction contained 6 bases not matched to a gene. The length of the CDR3 is 15 residues. Germline CDR1 reads SNHLY; CDR2 reads FYNNEI. For the CDR3, the DNA is TGTGCCAGCAGTGTAGCTAGCGGGAGAGTAGATACGCAGTATTTT. This translates into CASSVASGRVDTQYF. Using reference TRBV2 and TRBJ2-3 for the parts outside the CDR3, the full variable domain is EPEVTQTPSHQVTQMGQEVILRCVPISNHLYFYWYRQILGQKVEFLVSFYNNEISEKSEIFDDQFSVERPDGSNFTLKIRSTKLEDSAMYFCASSVASGRVDTQYFGPGTRLTVL.

This clone came up once. The rearrangement joins TRBV11-2 to TRBJ2-1; 8 bases are shared with TRBD2. Germline V gene sequence: CDR1 SGHAT, CDR2 FQNNGV. Trimming cost V 3 bases and J 1 base; bases outside gene matches: 2. CDR3 length: 15 amino acids. The CDR3 DNA is TGTGCCAGCAGCTTGAGCGGGAGATCCTACAATGAGCAGTTCTTC. Protein product: CASSLSGRSYNEQFF.

The chain uses TRBV5-1 and TRBJ2-5; TRBD1 is a possible D gene (6 bases). This CDR3 contains 15 residues. V was cut by 4 bases and J by 5 bases, with 18 bases left in between. Germline V CDR1 and CDR2: SGHRS, YFSETQ. The CDR3: CASSPVTDRGETQYF. Here the CDR3 DNA reads TGCGCCAGCAGCCCCGTCACGGACAGAGGGGAGACCCAGTACTTC.

The chain joins TRBV7-9 to TRBJ2-1, with D possibly matching TRBD2 (5 bases). The CDR3 spans 16 residues. V was clipped by 7 bases and J by 4 bases, with 20 bases between them. The germline V gene encodes CDR1 SEHNR and CDR2 FQNEAQ (reference sequence). The CDR3 DNA follows: TGTGCCAGCAACGCCGACCGGGAAGCCTCATACAATGAGCAGTTCTTC. It specifies CASNADREASYNEQFF.

V and J are TRBV5-6 and TRBJ1-5; no clear D gene. The V end was cut by 1 base, the J end by 3 bases, with 8 bases between. The germline V gene has CDR1 SGHDT and CDR2 YYEEEE. The CDR3 has 14 residues. The CDR3 region is CASSLLGNNQPQHF. As DNA, the CDR3 is TGTGCCAGCAGCTTGCTCGGGAACAATCAGCCCCAGCATTTT.

This clone appeared a single time. The chain recombines TRBV5-1 with TRBJ2-7, with D uncertain. V lost 4 bases and J 0 bases, leaving 11 bases between the germline ends. CDR1 and CDR2 from the germline V gene are SGHRS and YFSETQ. This CDR3 is built from 14 residues. In DNA, the CDR3 is TGCGCCAGCAGCGGAACCGCTAGCTCCTACGAGCAGTACTTC. Residues: CASSGTASSYEQYF.

The chain links TRBV30 to TRBJ1-5, with 9 bases lining up with TRBD1. Germline CDR1 reads GTSNPN; CDR2 reads SVGIG (reference sequence). The V segment lost 0 bases and the J segment 3 bases; nucleotides outside the gene matches: 3. This CDR3 has 15 residues. CDR3: CAWSVGTGNNQPQHF. The CDR3 DNA reads as TGTGCCTGGAGTGTGGGGACAGGGAACAATCAGCCCCAGCATTTT.

V gene TRBV5-1 combines with J gene TRBJ2-7; D is undetermined. Deletions cut 4 bases from V and 5 bases from J, with 13 bases between. CDR1 and CDR2 from the germline V gene are SGHRS and YFSETQ. The CDR3 contains 13 residues. This CDR3 reads CASSRPYPHEQYF. In DNA form, the CDR3 reads TGCGCCAGCAGCCGCCCCTATCCCCACGAGCAGTACTTC.

The CDR3 DNA is TGTGCCAGCAGCTTACAGGGCATAGATACGCAGTATTTT. Translated: CASSLQGIDTQYF. This sequence joins TRBV7-2 and TRBJ2-3, with D possibly matching TRBD1 (5 bases). Looked up from germline, CDR1 is SGHTA and CDR2 is FQGNSA. The length of the CDR3 is 13 residues. The V gene lost 2 bases and the J gene lost 5 bases, with 8 bases spanning the gap.

The CDR3 loop is CAWSHRILAKNIQYF. CDR3 coding DNA: TGTGCCTGGAGCCACCGAATACTAGCCAAAAACATTCAGTACTTC. The rearrangement joins TRBV30 to TRBJ2-4; D not resolved. The CDR3 is 15 amino acids. In germline, CDR1 is GTSNPN, CDR2 SVGIG (reference sequence). The ends were cut back, 3 bases at V and 0 bases at J, with 12 bases in the middle.

The chain uses TRBV6-5 and TRBJ2-7, with D tentatively TRBD2 (5 bases). Trimming shortened V by 7 bases and J by 0 bases, and 16 bases separated the two germline ends. CDR1 MNHEY and CDR2 SVGAGI come from the germline V gene. This CDR3 has 15 amino acids. For the CDR3, the DNA is TGTGCCAGCAACCCCGGGGTCTGGAGCTCCTACGAGCAGTACTTC. Its protein is CASNPGVWSSYEQYF.

This chain joins TRBV11-2 and TRBJ1-6; 9 bases are a match to TRBD1. There are 15 residues in the CDR3. CDR1 SGHAT and CDR2 FQNNGV come from the germline V gene. V shed 5 bases, J shed 5 bases, and the junction held 4 bases outside the gene matches. In nucleotides, the CDR3 is TGTGCCAGCAGCCGTGGGACAGGGAATAATTCACCCCTCCACTTT. Protein sequence: CASSRGTGNNSPLHF.

The chain carries TRBV5-4 and TRBJ2-1, with 9 nucleotides matching TRBD2. The V gene's germline CDR1 is SGHNT and CDR2 YYREEE (reference sequence). This CDR3 spans 16 amino acids. V gave up 5 bases and J gave up 0 bases; unmatched junction bases: 6. CDR3 region: CASSPVAGDSYNEQFF. For the CDR3, the DNA is TGTGCCAGCAGTCCTGTAGCGGGGGACTCCTACAATGAGCAGTTCTTC.

The CDR3 DNA reads as TGTGCCTGGAGAACGGGAATGACCGGGGAGCTGTTTTTT. This gives the protein CAWRTGMTGELFF. The chain couples TRBV30 to TRBJ2-2, with a tentative D call TRBD2 (5 bases). The CDR3 runs 13 residues. Germline V lookup: CDR1 GTSNPN, CDR2 SVGIG (reference sequence). V lost 3 bases and J 5 bases, leaving 10 bases between the germline ends.

This chain links TRBV28 with TRBJ2-7, with D hard to call. Germline CDR1 is MDHEN and CDR2 is SYDVKM. This CDR3 contains 12 residues. Trimming cost V 3 bases and J 7 bases, with 10 bases left between them. CDR3 DNA sequence: TGTGCCAGCAGTTTCCAGTATTTGGAGCAGTACTTC. Amino acid sequence: CASSFQYLEQYF.

There are a few counts of this clone. The chain couples TRBV6-5 to TRBJ1-1; D remains unclear. This CDR3 spans 12 amino acids. With 5 bases removed from V and 4 bases from J, the gap between germline ends came to 8 bases. CDR1 is MNHEY and CDR2 is SVGAGI in the germline V gene. The CDR3 DNA sequence: TGTGCCAGCAGTCGAGCGGGCACTGAAGCTTTCTTT. Protein: CASSRAGTEAFF.

The chain couples TRBV4-1 to TRBJ2-5; 13 nucleotides align to TRBD2. There are 17 residues in the CDR3. V was clipped by 4 bases and J by 5 bases; unmatched bases: 10. CDR1 is MGHRA and CDR2 is YSYEKL in the germline V gene. The CDR3 DNA sequence: TGCGCCAGCAGCCCCCTGGGTGAGACTAGCGGGAGGGAGACCCAGTACTTC. Its translation is CASSPLGETSGRETQYF.

The rearrangement joins TRBV6-6 to TRBJ2-7, with a tentative D call TRBD2 (6 bases). Germline V lookup: CDR1 MNHNY, CDR2 SVGAGI (reference sequence). CDR3 length equals 16 residues. The V end lost 2 bases, the J end lost 2 bases, and 16 bases lay between the germline ends. The CDR3 reads CASSYAPGLNTYEQYF. The CDR3 DNA reads TGTGCCAGCAGTTACGCCCCGGGACTCAACACCTACGAGCAGTACTTC.

The chain recombines TRBV7-8 with TRBJ1-2; the D gene is possibly TRBD1 (5 bases). There are 16 residues in the CDR3. Germline CDR1 SGHVS, CDR2 FQNEAQ. Trimming shortened V by 5 bases and J by 0 bases, and 16 bases separated the two germline ends. DNA of the CDR3: TGTGCCAGCAGCCCACAAAGGGGCGTAGCTAACTATGGCTACACCTTC. As protein: CASSPQRGVANYGYTF.

This clone was recorded once. The chain combines TRBV28 with TRBJ2-3, with D unresolved. CDR1 and CDR2 from the germline V gene are MDHEN and SYDVKM. Trimming cost V 6 bases and J 3 bases, with 4 bases left between them. The CDR3 consists of 11 residues. CDR3 region: CASSLTDTQYF. CDR3 coding DNA: TGTGCCAGCAGCTTGACAGATACGCAGTATTTT.

This rearrangement joins TRBV6-1 to TRBJ1-1; 12 bases align to TRBD1. The CDR3 has 15 residues. Germline V lookup: CDR1 MNHNS, CDR2 SASEGT. V dropped 4 bases and J dropped 4; count of bases not matched to a gene: 4. CDR3 bases: TGTGCCAGCAGTGGGGGACAGGGGGCGTCCACTGAAGCTTTCTTT. Protein product: CASSGGQGASTEAFF.